This entry lists 15 T cell receptor beta chains sequenced from one sample in a study of blood T cell repertoires in COVID-19. Only in-frame clones appear in the TCRdb table, and some are missing; sequencing was by immunoSEQ multiplex PCR. The table lists 250,000 to 350,000 clones, about 85% of them singletons, with 2% to 3% in the top ten. Sequencing input: peripheral blood. The receptors were sampled from a man between 18 and 35 years old with active or convalescent COVID-19.

The rearrangement joins TRBV11-2 to TRBJ2-4, with TRBD1 matching 8 bases. V gave up 5 bases and J gave up 12 bases; unmatched junction bases: 6. The CDR3 is 12 residues long. The germline V gene encodes CDR1 SGHAT and CDR2 FQNNGV. CDR3 sequence (DNA): TGTGCCAGCAGCCCGGGACAGGATAATCAGTACTTC. Translation gives CASSPGQDNQYF.

The chain employs TRBV7-9 and TRBJ1-2; D possibly corresponds to TRBD1 (6 bases). This CDR3 has 14 residues. From germline, CDR1 is SEHNR and CDR2 FQNEAQ (reference sequence). With 5 bases removed from V and 4 bases from J, the gap between germline ends came to 14 bases. CDR3 region: CASSLRGGTYGYTF. In DNA, the CDR3 is TGTGCCAGCAGCCTTAGGGGGGGTACCTATGGCTACACCTTC.

Ten or more counts support this clone. This chain links TRBV7-6 with TRBJ2-7; 8 positions agree with TRBD2. V shed 5 bases, J shed 2 bases, and the junction held 11 bases outside the gene matches. The CDR3 length is 16 residues. CDR1 is SGHVS, CDR2 FNYEAQ, per germline. The CDR3 DNA reads as TGTGCCAGCAGCCGGCAAAGCGGGGGTAATACCTACGAGCAGTACTTC. Translating it yields CASSRQSGGNTYEQYF.

This rearrangement joins TRBV7-6 to TRBJ2-1, with TRBD1 matching 11 bases. Germline V CDR1 and CDR2: SGHVS, FNYEAQ. The CDR3 runs to 14 residues. Losses at the gene ends were 5 bases for V and 9 bases for J; bases not matched to a gene: 6. In DNA, the CDR3 is TGTGCCAGCAGCGGGAGGACAGGGGGCGGTGAGCAGTTCTTC. Its protein product is CASSGRTGGGEQFF. The complete variable domain, with remaining parts taken from reference TRBV7-6 and TRBJ2-1, reads GAGVSQSPRYKVTKRGQDVALRCDPISGHVSLYWYRQALGQGPEFLTYFNYEAQQDKSGLPNDRFSAERPEGSISTLTIQRTEQRDSAMYRCASSGRTGGGEQFFGPGTRLTVL.

A few counts support this clone. The chain links TRBV19 to TRBJ1-2; 10 nucleotides line up with TRBD1. Germline lookup yields CDR1 LNHDA and CDR2 SQIVND (reference sequence). The CDR3 has 14 amino acids. J gave up 7 bases and V 6 bases, and 8 bases lay outside the gene matches. The CDR3 is CASSPVTGGFGYTF. The CDR3 bases are TGTGCCAGTAGCCCGGTGACAGGGGGCTTTGGCTACACCTTC.

This rearrangement joins TRBV10-3 to TRBJ2-5; D may be TRBD1 (5 bases). CDR1 is ENHRY and CDR2 is SYGVKD in the germline V gene. The CDR3 contains 13 residues. V was clipped by 6 bases and J by 1 base, with 9 bases between them. In DNA form, the CDR3 reads TGTGCCATCAGGGGGCCGGTCCAAGAGACCCAGTACTTC. Translation: CAIRGPVQETQYF.

As DNA, the CDR3 is TGTGCCAGCAGGAAGGGGCTGGCAGGGGGCCGCCACATTCAGTACTTC. Protein product: CASRKGLAGGRHIQYF. This rearrangement joins TRBV2 to TRBJ2-4; 8 nucleotides line up with TRBD1. Germline V lookup: CDR1 SNHLY, CDR2 FYNNEI. CDR3 length: 16 amino acids. V shed 6 bases, J shed 8 bases, and the junction held 15 bases outside the gene matches.

The V call is TRBV7-2, the J call TRBJ1-1; 8 positions agree with TRBD1. The V segment lost 3 bases and the J segment 5 bases; nucleotides outside the gene matches: 5. CDR1 and CDR2 (germline): SGHTA, FQGNSA. This CDR3 has 14 amino acids. CDR3: CASSLSGGSTEAFF. The DNA of the CDR3 is TGTGCCAGCAGCTTGTCAGGGGGCAGTACTGAAGCTTTCTTT.

In this sample, this clone turned up a few times. The chain has TRBV18 and TRBJ1-2; D is ambiguous. V was pared by 2 bases and J by 2 bases, with 9 bases between. The CDR3 has 14 amino acids. Per germline, CDR1 KGHSH and CDR2 LQKENI. CDR3 DNA sequence: TGTGCCAGCTCACCAGGGCCTACCAACTATGGCTACACCTTC. The encoded protein is CASSPGPTNYGYTF.

The chain employs TRBV7-8 and TRBJ2-1; tentative D call: TRBD1 (6 bases). The CDR3 runs to 16 residues. V gave up 4 bases and J gave up 8 bases, with 21 bases separating them. CDR1 is SGHVS, CDR2 FQNEAQ, per germline. The chain's CDR3 is CASSSPGQARSDEQFF. CDR3 sequence (DNA): TGTGCCAGCAGCTCCCCGGGACAAGCGAGGTCGGATGAGCAGTTCTTC.

This chain connects TRBV19 to TRBJ2-7, with D possibly TRBD1 on 5 matching bases. Germline assignment: CDR1 LNHDA and CDR2 SQIVND (reference sequence). V lost 5 bases, J lost 7 bases, and 21 bases lay in between. The length of the CDR3 is 15 residues. The CDR3 region has the DNA TGTGCCAGTAGTCCCTGGACAAGCACCACCGGGGAGCAGTACTTC. Its translation: CASSPWTSTTGEQYF.

The chain joins TRBV7-6 to TRBJ1-6; D is unresolved. V shed 4 bases and J shed 0 bases, with 16 bases lying between them. The CDR3 sequence is 18 residues long. Germline loops: CDR1 SGHVS, CDR2 FNYEAQ. CDR3 DNA sequence: TGTGCCAGCAGCTCCTCCCCCATGGAGAGCTCCTATAATTCACCCCTCCACTTT. Translation gives CASSSSPMESSYNSPLHF.

This rearrangement joins TRBV20-1 to TRBJ1-1; a weak D match, TRBD1 (5 bases). V lost 3 bases and J 0 bases, leaving 20 bases between the germline ends. Germline CDR1 is DFQATT and CDR2 is SNEGSKA (reference sequence). The CDR3 has 17 amino acids. The DNA for the CDR3 is TGCAGTGCTAGTAAGGTAACGGGGGTTTTCATGAACACTGAAGCTTTCTTT. It yields the protein CSASKVTGVFMNTEAFF.

This rearrangement joins TRBV25-1 to TRBJ1-1; no definite D call. This CDR3 region has 13 residues. The germline V and J ends were trimmed by 6 bases and 4 bases, with 12 bases remaining between them. CDR1 is MGHDK and CDR2 is SYGVNS in the germline V gene. The CDR3 here is CASRLSGSTEAFF. The CDR3 DNA is TGTGCCAGCAGGTTGTCGGGAAGCACTGAAGCTTTCTTT.

V gene TRBV24-1 combines with J gene TRBJ2-6; 13 positions match TRBD2. Germline V lookup: CDR1 KGHDR, CDR2 SFDVKD. The ends lost 6 bases at V and 0 bases at J; junction bases unmatched: 4. The CDR3 covers 18 residues. Written as DNA, the CDR3 is TGTGCCACCAGTCAAGGGACTAGCGGGATCTCTGGGGCCAACGTCCTGACTTTC. Translation gives CATSQGTSGISGANVLTF.